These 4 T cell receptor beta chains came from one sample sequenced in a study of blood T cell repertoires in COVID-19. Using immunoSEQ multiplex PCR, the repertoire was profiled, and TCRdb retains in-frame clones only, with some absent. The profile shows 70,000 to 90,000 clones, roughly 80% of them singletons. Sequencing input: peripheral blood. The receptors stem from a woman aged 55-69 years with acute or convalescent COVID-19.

The CDR3 loop reads CASSEYIGTGTDTQYF. CDR3 nucleotide sequence: TGTGCCAGCAGTGAATATATTGGGACAGGGACAGATACGCAGTATTTT. This sequence joins TRBV2 and TRBJ2-3; 9 bases are shared with TRBD1. V lost 2 bases, J lost 3 bases, and 6 bases stayed unmatched. This CDR3 has 16 residues. CDR1 SNHLY and CDR2 FYNNEI come from the germline V gene.

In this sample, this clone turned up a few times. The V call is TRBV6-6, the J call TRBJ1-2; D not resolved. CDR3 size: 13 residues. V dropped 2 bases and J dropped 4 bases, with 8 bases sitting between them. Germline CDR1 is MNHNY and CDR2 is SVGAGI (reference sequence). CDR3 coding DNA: TGTGCCAGCAGTTACACAGCACCCTATGGCTACACCTTC. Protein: CASSYTAPYGYTF.

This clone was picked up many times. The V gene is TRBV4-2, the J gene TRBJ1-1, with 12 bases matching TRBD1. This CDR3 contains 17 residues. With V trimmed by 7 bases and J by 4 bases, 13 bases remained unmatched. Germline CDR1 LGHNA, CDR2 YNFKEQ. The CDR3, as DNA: TGTGCCAGCATGCTCCGGGACAGGGGGCGTGTTGGCACTGAAGCTTTCTTT. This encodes CASMLRDRGRVGTEAFF.

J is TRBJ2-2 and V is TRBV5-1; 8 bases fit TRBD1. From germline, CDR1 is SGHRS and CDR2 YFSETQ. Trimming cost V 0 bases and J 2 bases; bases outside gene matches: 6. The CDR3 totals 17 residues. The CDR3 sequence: CASSLAGGAGNTGELFF. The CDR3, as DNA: TGCGCCAGCAGCTTGGCAGGGGGCGCAGGAAACACCGGGGAGCTGTTTTTT. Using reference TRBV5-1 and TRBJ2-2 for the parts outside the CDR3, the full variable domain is KAGVTQTPRYLIKTRGQQVTLSCSPISGHRSVSWYQQTPGQGLQFLFEYFSETQRNKGNFPGRFSGRQFSNSRSEMNVSTLELGDSALYLCASSLAGGAGNTGELFFGEGSRLTVL.